A single sample gave rise to the 6 T cell receptor beta chains below, sequenced in a study of blood T cell repertoires in COVID-19. Measured with immunoSEQ multiplex PCR; TCRdb has only the in-frame clones, and not every one. Among approximately 300,000 clones listed, around 88% were seen once. Sequencing input: peripheral blood. These receptors all come from a woman aged 45-60 years with acute or convalescent COVID-19.

V and J are TRBV7-9 and TRBJ2-1; TRBD1 matches at 7 bases. V lost 2 bases, J lost 0 bases, and 4 bases stayed unmatched. Germline V gives CDR1 SEHNR, CDR2 FQNEAQ (reference sequence). The CDR3 spans 16 residues. DNA for the CDR3: TGTGCCAGCAGCTTACCCCGGGACAGCTCCTACAATGAGCAGTTCTTC. It codes for CASSLPRDSSYNEQFF.

This chain joins TRBV10-3 and TRBJ2-7; tentatively, D is TRBD1 (6 bases). Germline loops: CDR1 ENHRY, CDR2 SYGVKD. The CDR3 is 14 amino acids. V was clipped by 0 bases and J by 5 bases, with 11 bases between them. DNA of the CDR3: TGTGCCATCAGTGAGTCGCGGCAGGGGCACGAGCAGTACGTC. Translated, it gives CAISESRQGHEQYV.

The chain couples TRBV20-1 to TRBJ1-2, with 7 bases aligning to TRBD1. The CDR3 has 14 residues. Germline CDR1 is DFQATT and CDR2 is SNEGSKA (reference sequence). V lost 3 bases and J lost 8; bases outside the gene matches: 12. The CDR3 DNA sequence: TGCAGTGCTAGTCGGCCACGAACAGGGGAGGGCTACACCTTC. It specifies CSASRPRTGEGYTF.

This sequence joins TRBV6-5 and TRBJ1-2; weak D call: TRBD1 (5 bases). With 5 bases removed from V and 3 bases from J, the gap between germline ends came to 16 bases. CDR3 size: 15 residues. CDR1 and CDR2 (germline): MNHEY, SVGAGI. CDR3: CASSRGRDSDYGYTF. The CDR3 DNA is TGTGCCAGCAGTAGGGGACGGGACTCAGACTATGGCTACACCTTC.

V usage is TRBV27 and J usage is TRBJ2-2; 8 positions agree with TRBD2. Germline assignment: CDR1 MNHEY and CDR2 SMNVEV (reference sequence). The CDR3 consists of 16 residues. With V trimmed by 7 bases and J by 2 bases, 9 bases remained unmatched. The DNA for the CDR3 is TGTGCCAGCACCACCTCCGGGACTAGAAACACCGGGGAGCTGTTTTTT. This codes for CASTTSGTRNTGELFF.

The gene calls are TRBV3-1 (or the pseudogene TRBV3-2) and TRBJ1-5, with D unclear. This CDR3 has 16 amino acids. Between the trimmed V and J ends, which lost 4 bases and 0 bases, there was a span of 13 bases. Per germline, CDR1 LGHDT and CDR2 YNNKEL (reference sequence). CDR3 bases: TGTGCCAGCAGCCGATCCCCGGCGGTTAGCAATCAGCCCCAGCATTTT. Translation gives CASSRSPAVSNQPQHF.